One sample yielded the 2 T cell receptor beta chains listed below, sequenced in a study of T-cell reconstitution after alpha-beta-depleted transplantation in children. A library of TCRbeta sequences, prepared with unique molecular identifiers, was generated. From the PCR reads, TCRdb called clonotypes with MiXCR, one entry per CDR3 protein. The table records about 980,000 distinct CDR3 sequences, about 29% of them present only once. This sample comprised PBMCs, mostly from graft donor cells, obtained 360 days after TCRalphabeta/CD19-depleted stem cell transplant. The receptors were gathered from a boy under three years old who had a stem cell transplant for SCID, so the T cells may come from the graft donor.

V gene TRBV6-5 combines with J gene TRBJ1-5; D ambiguous. Trimming shortened V by 7 bases and J by 0 bases, and 13 bases separated the two germline ends. The CDR3 extends over 15 amino acids. Germline loops: CDR1 MNHEY, CDR2 SVGAGI. CDR3 coding DNA: TGTGCCAGCATTAAGGGTTCGGATAGCAATCAGCCCCAGCATTTT. Translating gives CASIKGSDSNQPQHF.

This clonotype was observed once. V gene TRBV7-9 combines with J gene TRBJ2-7; the match to TRBD1 covers 8 bases. With V trimmed by 8 bases and J by 0 bases, 3 bases remained unmatched. The CDR3 consists of 13 residues. Per the germline V gene, CDR1 is SEHNR and CDR2 is FQNEAQ (reference sequence). CDR3 nucleotide sequence: TGTGCCAGCGGGGGACAGGACTCCTACGAGCAGTACTTC. Residues: CASGGQDSYEQYF. Drawing the rest from reference TRBV7-9 and TRBJ2-7, the complete variable domain is DTGVSQNPRHKITKRGQNVTFRCDPISEHNRLYWYRQTLGQGPEFLTYFQNEAQLEKSRLLSDRFSAERPKGSFSTLEIQRTEQGDSAMYLCASGGQDSYEQYFGPGTRLTVT.